The T cell receptor (beta chain) described here comes from a study of T cell responses to AZD1222 COVID-19 vaccine. General observations from the study: The donor cohort was predominantly white British with a female majority, and clonal diversity may have been underestimated.

Concerning this clone itself: Its antigen is undetermined.

Generated by immunoSEQ multiplex PCR, the TCRdb table keeps only in-frame clones and is missing some. The table has about 130,000 clones, approximately 91% seen once. This clonotype was obtained from an adult who received the AZD1222 COVID-19 vaccine. Sequenced here: peripheral blood, sampled 28 days after the second AZD1222 dose.

The CDR3 DNA sequence: TGTGCCAGCAGCTTTTTAGATGAGCAGTTCTTC. Translation: CASSFLDEQFF. The V and J genes are TRBV11-3 and TRBJ2-1; D remains ambiguous. Germline CDR1 SGHNT, CDR2 YENEEA. The CDR3 spans 11 residues. Deletions cut 3 bases from V and 8 bases from J, with 5 bases between.